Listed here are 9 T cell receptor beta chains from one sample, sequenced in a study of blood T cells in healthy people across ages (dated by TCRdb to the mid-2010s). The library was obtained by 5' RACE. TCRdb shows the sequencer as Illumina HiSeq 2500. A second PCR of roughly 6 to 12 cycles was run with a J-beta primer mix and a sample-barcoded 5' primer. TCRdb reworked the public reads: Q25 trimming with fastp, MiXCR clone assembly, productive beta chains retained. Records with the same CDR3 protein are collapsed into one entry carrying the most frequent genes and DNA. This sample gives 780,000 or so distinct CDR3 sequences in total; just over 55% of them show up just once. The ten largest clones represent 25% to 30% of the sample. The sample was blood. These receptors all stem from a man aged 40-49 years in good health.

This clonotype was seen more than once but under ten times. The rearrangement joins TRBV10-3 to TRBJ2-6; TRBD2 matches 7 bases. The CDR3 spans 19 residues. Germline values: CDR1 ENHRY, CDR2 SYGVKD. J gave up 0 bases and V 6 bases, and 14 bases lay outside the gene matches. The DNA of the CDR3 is TGTGCCATCAGGGGGGTCTCGGGAGCGGGGTTCTCTGGGGCCAACGTCCTGACTTTC. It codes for CAIRGVSGAGFSGANVLTF.

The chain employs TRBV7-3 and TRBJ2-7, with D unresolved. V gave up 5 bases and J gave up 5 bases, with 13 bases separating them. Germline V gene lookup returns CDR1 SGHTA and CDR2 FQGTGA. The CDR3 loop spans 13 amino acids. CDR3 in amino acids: CASSDAASDEQYF. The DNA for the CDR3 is TGTGCCAGCAGCGACGCCGCATCTGACGAGCAGTACTTC.

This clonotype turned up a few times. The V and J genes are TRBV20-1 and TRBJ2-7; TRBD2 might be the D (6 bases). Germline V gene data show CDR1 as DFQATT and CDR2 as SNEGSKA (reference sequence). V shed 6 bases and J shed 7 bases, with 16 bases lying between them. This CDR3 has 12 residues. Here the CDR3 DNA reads TGCAGTGCCCTCGGGAGACGACGAGAGCAGTACTTC. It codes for CSALGRRREQYF.

CDR3 amino acids: CASSVAGTSGSPDTQYF. The CDR3 bases are TGTGCCAGCAGCGTAGCCGGGACTAGCGGGAGCCCAGATACGCAGTATTTT. The chain joins TRBV9 to TRBJ2-3; 14 bases agree with TRBD2. The germline V gene has CDR1 SGDLS and CDR2 YYNGEE. CDR3 size: 17 residues. V dropped 0 bases and J dropped 4; count of bases not matched to a gene: 4. The variable domain in full, with the rest retrieved from reference TRBV9 and TRBJ2-3, is DSGVTQTPKHLITATGQRVTLRCSPRSGDLSVYWYQQSLDQGLQFLIQYYNGEERAKGNILERFSAQQFPDLHSELNLSSLELGDSALYFCASSVAGTSGSPDTQYFGPGTRLTVL.

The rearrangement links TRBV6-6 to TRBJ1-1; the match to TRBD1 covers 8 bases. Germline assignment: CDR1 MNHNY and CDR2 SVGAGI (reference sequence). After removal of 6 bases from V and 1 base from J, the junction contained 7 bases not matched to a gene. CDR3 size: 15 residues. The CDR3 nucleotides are TGTGCCAGCAGGATGCGGACAGGGCCGAACACTGAAGCTTTCTTT. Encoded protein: CASRMRTGPNTEAFF.

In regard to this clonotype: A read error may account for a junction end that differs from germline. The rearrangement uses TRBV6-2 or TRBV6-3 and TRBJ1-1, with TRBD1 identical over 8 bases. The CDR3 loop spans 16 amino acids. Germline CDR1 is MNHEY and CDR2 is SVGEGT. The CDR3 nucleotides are TGTGCCAGCAGTTACTACCAGGGGGCATTGAACACTGGAGCTTTCTTT. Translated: CASSYYQGALNTGAFF.

CDR3 DNA: TGCAGCGTTGGGCAGCGGGTTGCCACTGAAGCTTTCTTT. Translating gives CSVGQRVATEAFF. This chain joins TRBV29-1 and TRBJ1-1; D is unclear. This CDR3 spans 13 amino acids. The germline V gene encodes CDR1 SQVTM and CDR2 ANQGSEA. Trimming took off 4 bases at V and 4 bases at J, with 13 bases between the two ends. Supplemented by reference TRBV29-1 and TRBJ1-1, the full variable domain reads SAVISQKPSRDICQRGTSLTIQCQVDSQVTMMFWYRQQPGQSLTLIATANQGSEATYESGFVIDKFPISRPNLTFSTLTVSNMSPEDSSIYLCSVGQRVATEAFFGQGTRLTVV.

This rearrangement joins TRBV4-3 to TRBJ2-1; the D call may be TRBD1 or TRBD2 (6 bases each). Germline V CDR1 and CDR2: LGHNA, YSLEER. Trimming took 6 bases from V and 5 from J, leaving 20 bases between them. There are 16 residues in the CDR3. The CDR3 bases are TGCGCCAGCAGAAAAACGACGGGACGGGGGCACAATGAGCAGTTCTTC. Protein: CASRKTTGRGHNEQFF.

CDR3 sequence: CAISASLQRGSGIRTDTQYF. The CDR3 coding sequence is TGTGCCATCAGTGCCAGCCTCCAGAGGGGAAGCGGGATACGCACAGATACGCAGTATTTT. This chain uses TRBV10-3 with TRBJ2-3; 7 nucleotides line up with TRBD2. This CDR3 region has 20 residues. Trimming at V came to 4 bases and at J to 1 base, leaving 20 bases not matched to a gene. From germline, CDR1 is ENHRY and CDR2 SYGVKD.